By share of the sample, the clone carrying this TCR beta chain is large. TCRdb fed the 5' RACE reads into MiXCR, producing one record per CDR3 protein. The table includes about a thousand distinct CDR3 sequences, approximately 3.1% detected once. These data are taken from a study of Japanese encephalitis immunity and Zika vaccine responses. Turning to the study itself: Weeks 2, 6 and 52 after starting ZPIV were sequenced in flavivirus-naive donors. Predicted epitopes under 50 nM were chosen as overlapping ZIKV 15-mers. Study-level findings and limits: More ZIKV- and JEV-shared clonotypes appeared in JEV-pre-vaccinated donors than in YFV donors.

CFSE-labeled PBMCs were cultured around six days with peptide pools, each at 1 ug/mL. The sort collected unfixed, live, CD56-CD19-CD16-CD3+CD4+ CFSE-low proliferating CD4 T cells. Healthy adult donors lacked neutralizing antibodies to ZIKV, JEV, YFV, DENV, WNV. The ends were cut back, 4 bases at V and 6 bases at J, with 14 bases in the middle. CDR3 length equals 14 residues. Germline V CDR1 and CDR2: LGHDT, YNNKEL (reference sequence). The starting material was antigen-activated CD4+ T cells from blood, cultured, obtained during a Zika inactivated vaccine study. This clonotype originated in an adult man who received an inactivated Zika virus vaccine. The chain carries TRBV3-1 and TRBJ2-3; D remains ambiguous. CDR3 sequence reads: CASSPPLSRDTQYF. The CDR3 nucleotides are TGTGCCAGCAGCCCACCCCTGAGTCGTGATACGCAGTATTTT.